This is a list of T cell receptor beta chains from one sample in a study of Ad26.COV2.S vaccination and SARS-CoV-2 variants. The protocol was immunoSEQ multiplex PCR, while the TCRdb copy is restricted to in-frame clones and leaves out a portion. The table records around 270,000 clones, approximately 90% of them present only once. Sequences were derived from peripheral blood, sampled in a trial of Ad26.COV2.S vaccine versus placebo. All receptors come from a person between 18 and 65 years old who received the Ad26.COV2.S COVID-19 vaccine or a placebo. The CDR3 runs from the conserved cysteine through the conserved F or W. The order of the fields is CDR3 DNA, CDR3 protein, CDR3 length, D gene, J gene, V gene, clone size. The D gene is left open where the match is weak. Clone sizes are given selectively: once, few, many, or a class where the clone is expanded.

CDR3 DNA: TGTGCCAGTAGTATGTGGGGGGGATACAATGAGCAGTTCTTC
CDR3 protein: CASSMWGGYNEQFF
CDR3 length: 14
D gene: TRBD2
J gene: TRBJ2-1
V gene: TRBV19
clone size: .

CDR3 DNA: TGTGCCAGCAGTTTAAGGGGCGTCAACACTGAAGCTTTCTTT
CDR3 protein: CASSLRGVNTEAFF
CDR3 length: 14
D gene: .
J gene: TRBJ1-1
V gene: TRBV27
clone size: .

CDR3 DNA: TGTGCCAGCAGTGACTCTGGACAGGGGAGATATGGCTACACCTTC
CDR3 protein: CASSDSGQGRYGYTF
CDR3 length: 15
D gene: TRBD1
J gene: TRBJ1-2
V gene: TRBV6-5
clone size: .

CDR3 DNA: TGTGCCAGCAGTTACCACGAGGGAACGGGAAACACCATATATTTT
CDR3 protein: CASSYHEGTGNTIYF
CDR3 length: 15
D gene: .
J gene: TRBJ1-3
V gene: TRBV6-5
clone size: .

CDR3 DNA: TGTGCCAGCAGTGGGGACATCTATGGCTACACCTTC
CDR3 protein: CASSGDIYGYTF
CDR3 length: 12
D gene: .
J gene: TRBJ1-2
V gene: TRBV6-6
clone size: .

CDR3 DNA: TGTGCCAGCAGTGAATCCGCACAGGGGGGCAATCAGCCCCAGCATTTT
CDR3 protein: CASSESAQGGNQPQHF
CDR3 length: 16
D gene: TRBD1
J gene: TRBJ1-5
V gene: TRBV6-1
clone size: .

CDR3 DNA: TGTGCCAGCAGTTACGGATCGGGCACCGGGGAGCTGTTTTTT
CDR3 protein: CASSYGSGTGELFF
CDR3 length: 14
D gene: .
J gene: TRBJ2-2
V gene: TRBV6-5
clone size: .

CDR3 DNA: TGTGCCAGCAGTTTATATGGGACTAGTGGTGAGCAGTTCTTC
CDR3 protein: CASSLYGTSGEQFF
CDR3 length: 14
D gene: TRBD2
J gene: TRBJ2-1
V gene: TRBV27
clone size: .

CDR3 DNA: TGTGCCAGCAGTTCTCTCGGGACAGGGTTCATTCATGGCTACACCTTC
CDR3 protein: CASSSLGTGFIHGYTF
CDR3 length: 16
D gene: TRBD1
J gene: TRBJ1-2
V gene: TRBV27
clone size: .

CDR3 DNA: TGTGCCAGTAGGCAGGGAGGTGCGTATGGCTACACCTTC
CDR3 protein: CASRQGGAYGYTF
CDR3 length: 13
D gene: .
J gene: TRBJ1-2
V gene: TRBV19
clone size: .

CDR3 DNA: TGTGCCAGCAGCTTAGTACCGGGACACAACACCGGGGAGCTGTTTTTT
CDR3 protein: CASSLVPGHNTGELFF
CDR3 length: 16
D gene: .
J gene: TRBJ2-2
V gene: TRBV11-3
clone size: .

CDR3 DNA: TGTGCCATCAGTGAGTCCACAGGGGGGTTAGACGAGCAGTACTTC
CDR3 protein: CAISESTGGLDEQYF
CDR3 length: 15
D gene: TRBD1
J gene: TRBJ2-7
V gene: TRBV10-3
clone size: .

CDR3 DNA: TGTGCCAGCAGCCTCGGGGAAGCCCACACAGATACGCAGTATTTT
CDR3 protein: CASSLGEAHTDTQYF
CDR3 length: 15
D gene: .
J gene: TRBJ2-3
V gene: TRBV5-4
clone size: .

CDR3 DNA: TGTGCCAGCAGGAGGGGACTCGATCCTGAGCAGTTCTTC
CDR3 protein: CASRRGLDPEQFF
CDR3 length: 13
D gene: .
J gene: TRBJ2-1
V gene: TRBV12-3/TRBV12-4
clone size: .

CDR3 DNA: TGTGCCAGCAGCTTAAACCCCCCAGCAGGGGCGCAAGAGACCCAGTACTTC
CDR3 protein: CASSLNPPAGAQETQYF
CDR3 length: 17
D gene: .
J gene: TRBJ2-5
V gene: TRBV11-2
clone size: .

CDR3 DNA: TGTGCCAGCTCACTGGGGACAGGGGCGGAAGCTTTCTTT
CDR3 protein: CASSLGTGAEAFF
CDR3 length: 13
D gene: TRBD1
J gene: TRBJ1-1
V gene: TRBV18
clone size: .

CDR3 DNA: TGTGCCAGCAGACGACAGGACAGGGCCACTGAAGCTTTCTTT
CDR3 protein: CASRRQDRATEAFF
CDR3 length: 14
D gene: TRBD1
J gene: TRBJ1-1
V gene: TRBV11-2
clone size: .

CDR3 DNA: TGCGCCAGCAGCCAAGTCCTAACGGGAGTCAATGAGCAGTTCTTC
CDR3 protein: CASSQVLTGVNEQFF
CDR3 length: 15
D gene: .
J gene: TRBJ2-1
V gene: TRBV4-1
clone size: once

CDR3 DNA: TGTGCCAGCAGGGTCCAGGTGACCTATAATTCACCCCTCCACTTT
CDR3 protein: CASRVQVTYNSPLHF
CDR3 length: 15
D gene: .
J gene: TRBJ1-6
V gene: TRBV27
clone size: .

CDR3 DNA: TGTGCCAGCAGCTGGACTGGGAAGGCTGGGGCCAACGTCCTGACTTTC
CDR3 protein: CASSWTGKAGANVLTF
CDR3 length: 16
D gene: .
J gene: TRBJ2-6
V gene: TRBV5-4
clone size: once

CDR3 DNA: TGCGCCAGCAGCCAGCTGGACAGGGACGAAGATACGCAGTATTTT
CDR3 protein: CASSQLDRDEDTQYF
CDR3 length: 15
D gene: TRBD1
J gene: TRBJ2-3
V gene: TRBV4-1
clone size: .

CDR3 DNA: TGTGCCAGCAGCCGAAAAGGGGGAACTGAAGCTTTCTTT
CDR3 protein: CASSRKGGTEAFF
CDR3 length: 13
D gene: .
J gene: TRBJ1-1
V gene: TRBV7-9
clone size: .

CDR3 DNA: TGTGCCAGCAGCGTAGATCCTAGCGGTCTTACCGGGGAGCTGTTTTTT
CDR3 protein: CASSVDPSGLTGELFF
CDR3 length: 16
D gene: TRBD2
J gene: TRBJ2-2
V gene: TRBV9
clone size: .

CDR3 DNA: TGTGCCAGCAGTTTGGCTGGAGGGAGGGGAGAGACCCAGTACTTC
CDR3 protein: CASSLAGGRGETQYF
CDR3 length: 15
D gene: TRBD2
J gene: TRBJ2-5
V gene: TRBV27
clone size: .

CDR3 DNA: TGTGCCAGCAGCTTAGACCGACAGGTTTTCGGCTACACCTTC
CDR3 protein: CASSLDRQVFGYTF
CDR3 length: 14
D gene: .
J gene: TRBJ1-2
V gene: TRBV7-9
clone size: .

CDR3 DNA: TGTGCCAGCAGCTTGGATTCGGTCCCTGAAGCTTTCTTT
CDR3 protein: CASSLDSVPEAFF
CDR3 length: 13
D gene: .
J gene: TRBJ1-1
V gene: TRBV5-4
clone size: .

CDR3 DNA: TGTGCCAGCAGCAACAACAGGGCAACTAATGAAAAACTGTTTTTT
CDR3 protein: CASSNNRATNEKLFF
CDR3 length: 15
D gene: .
J gene: TRBJ1-4
V gene: TRBV7-2
clone size: .

CDR3 DNA: TGTGCCAGCAGCCAAGCAGGGTCGCAGTATTTT
CDR3 protein: CASSQAGSQYF
CDR3 length: 11
D gene: .
J gene: TRBJ2-3
V gene: TRBV3-1/TRBV3-2
clone size: .

CDR3 DNA: TGTGCCGGGGAGCAGGGGAGCTGGACCGGGGAGCTGTTTTTT
CDR3 protein: CAGEQGSWTGELFF
CDR3 length: 14
D gene: .
J gene: TRBJ2-2
V gene: TRBV5-3
clone size: .

CDR3 DNA: TGTGCCAGCAGCGCAGGAGGGGGAGATGGCTACACCTTC
CDR3 protein: CASSAGGGDGYTF
CDR3 length: 13
D gene: .
J gene: TRBJ1-2
V gene: TRBV9
clone size: .

CDR3 DNA: TGTGCCAGCAGCGTCGGGGGAACTAATGAAAAACTGTTTTTT
CDR3 protein: CASSVGGTNEKLFF
CDR3 length: 14
D gene: .
J gene: TRBJ1-4
V gene: TRBV9
clone size: few

CDR3 DNA: TGTGCCAGCAGTGAGTCTAGCGGGAGTGTAGTTAGTGAGCAGTTCTTC
CDR3 protein: CASSESSGSVVSEQFF
CDR3 length: 16
D gene: TRBD2
J gene: TRBJ2-1
V gene: TRBV6-4
clone size: .